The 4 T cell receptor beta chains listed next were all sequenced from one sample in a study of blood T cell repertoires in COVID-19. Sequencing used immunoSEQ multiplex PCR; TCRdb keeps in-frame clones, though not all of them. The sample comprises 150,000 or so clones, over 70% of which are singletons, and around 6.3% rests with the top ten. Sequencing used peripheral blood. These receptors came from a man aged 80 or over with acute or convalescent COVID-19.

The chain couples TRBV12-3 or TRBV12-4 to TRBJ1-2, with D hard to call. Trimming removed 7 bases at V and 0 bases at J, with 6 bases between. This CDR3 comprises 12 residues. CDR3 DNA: TGTGCCAGCACCGTAGCTAACTATGGCTACACCTTC. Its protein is CASTVANYGYTF.

The CDR3 bases are TGTGCCAGCAGCTCCGCCGGGAAGTGGGAAAAACTGTTTTTT. It codes for CASSSAGKWEKLFF. The gene calls are TRBV7-9 and TRBJ1-4; D uncertain. From germline, CDR1 is SEHNR and CDR2 FQNEAQ (reference sequence). V lost 4 bases to trimming and J lost 8 bases, with 14 bases between them. The CDR3 contains 14 residues. Full variable domain (rest looked up from reference TRBV7-9 and TRBJ1-4): DTGVSQNPRHKITKRGQNVTFRCDPISEHNRLYWYRQTLGQGPEFLTYFQNEAQLEKSRLLSDRFSAERPKGSFSTLEIQRTEQGDSAMYLCASSSAGKWEKLFFGSGTQLSVL.

In DNA form, the CDR3 reads TGTGCCAGCAGCCAAGATCGACTAGCGGGAATTACAGATACGCAGTATTTT. Translated, it gives CASSQDRLAGITDTQYF. This chain uses TRBV4-2 with TRBJ2-3; TRBD2 matches at 11 bases. This CDR3 region has 17 residues. V lost 0 bases to trimming and J lost 3 bases; unmatched junction nucleotides: 5. Looked up from germline, CDR1 is LGHNA and CDR2 is YNFKEQ.

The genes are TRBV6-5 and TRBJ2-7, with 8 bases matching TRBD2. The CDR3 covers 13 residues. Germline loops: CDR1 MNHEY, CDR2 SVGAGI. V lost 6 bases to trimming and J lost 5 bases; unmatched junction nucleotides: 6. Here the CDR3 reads CASRRDGRDEQYF. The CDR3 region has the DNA TGTGCCAGCAGGCGGGACGGGAGGGACGAGCAGTACTTC.